One and the same sample provided the 21 T cell receptor beta chains below, sequenced in a study of OX40 agonist ivuxolimab in advanced cancers. The method was immunoSEQ multiplex PCR; TCRdb's version includes in-frame clones alone and lacks a portion of them. The top ten clones hold around 4% of a sample with over 30,000 clones, around 89% of them seen once. Sequencing was performed on CD4+ or CD8+ T cells sorted from blood, taken in a trial of the OX40 agonist ivuxolimab. These receptors all come from an adult with an advanced solid tumor such as melanoma, head and neck, liver or kidney cancer.

The chain couples TRBV5-1 to TRBJ1-2; 11 bases line up with TRBD1. CDR3 size: 15 residues. The germline gives CDR1 SGHRS, CDR2 YFSETQ. V was clipped by 4 bases and J by 4 bases; unmatched bases: 6. The CDR3 DNA reads as TGCGCCAGCAGCAGCCACGGGACAGGGGGCTATGGCTACACCTTC. It encodes CASSSHGTGGYGYTF.

The rearrangement uses TRBV2 and TRBJ2-2, with D maybe TRBD2 (5 bases). Per the germline V gene, CDR1 is SNHLY and CDR2 is FYNNEI. The CDR3 runs to 14 residues. The V end lost 7 bases, the J end lost 0 bases, and 9 bases lay between the germline ends. The CDR3 DNA is TGTGCCAGCAAGCAGGACTCGAACACCGGGGAGCTGTTTTTT. Its protein is CASKQDSNTGELFF.

This chain links TRBV5-1 with TRBJ2-2; 8 nucleotides match TRBD2. The V gene end was trimmed by 4 bases and the J gene end by 9 bases; junction bases not matched to a gene: 14. CDR3 size: 16 residues. The germline V gene has CDR1 SGHRS and CDR2 YFSETQ. CDR3 bases: TGCGCCAGCAGCCGGACACTAGCGGAGCCTACCCGGGAGCTGTTTTTT. Translating it yields CASSRTLAEPTRELFF.

The CDR3 DNA is TGCGCCAGCACCCTGGACACACAAGAGACCCAGTACTTC. Its translation is CASTLDTQETQYF. V and J are TRBV5-1 and TRBJ2-5; a weak D match, TRBD1 (5 bases). This CDR3 region has 13 residues. CDR1 SGHRS and CDR2 YFSETQ come from the germline V gene. With 6 bases removed from V and 2 bases from J, the gap between germline ends came to 11 bases. Full variable domain (rest looked up from reference TRBV5-1 and TRBJ2-5): KAGVTQTPRYLIKTRGQQVTLSCSPISGHRSVSWYQQTPGQGLQFLFEYFSETQRNKGNFPGRFSGRQFSNSRSEMNVSTLELGDSALYLCASTLDTQETQYFGPGTRLLVL.

The chain couples TRBV5-1 to TRBJ1-1, with 9 bases matching TRBD1. Germline V gene lookup returns CDR1 SGHRS and CDR2 YFSETQ. Unmatched junction bases numbered 12, after V lost 4 bases and J lost 5 bases. This CDR3 has 16 residues. Here the CDR3 DNA reads TGCGCCAGCAGCGGCCCCGGGACAGGGCCGGGAACTGAAGCTTTCTTT. This sequence encodes CASSGPGTGPGTEAFF.

This sequence joins TRBV5-6 and TRBJ2-5; maybe TRBD2 (6 bases). Trimming stripped 1 base from V and 4 bases from J, with 11 bases between. This CDR3 is built from 14 residues. Germline-derived CDR1 and CDR2 are SGHDT and YYEEEE. CDR3 residues: CASSLMGGAETQYF. The DNA for the CDR3 is TGTGCCAGCAGCTTGATGGGGGGAGCAGAGACCCAGTACTTC.

This chain uses TRBV5-1 with TRBJ2-1, with D uncertain. With 6 bases removed from V and 3 bases from J, the gap between germline ends came to 19 bases. The germline gives CDR1 SGHRS, CDR2 YFSETQ. The CDR3 has 16 residues. The CDR3 reads CASTARADLLYNEQFF. CDR3 DNA sequence: TGCGCCAGCACCGCTAGAGCAGATTTGCTCTACAATGAGCAGTTCTTC.

The genes are TRBV6-1 and TRBJ2-1, with D possibly being TRBD2 (5 bases). Trimming cost V 2 bases and J 14 bases, with 16 bases left between them. Germline V lookup: CDR1 MNHNS, CDR2 SASEGT. The CDR3 is 13 residues long. The DNA for the CDR3 is TGTGCCAGCAGTGAACTGGTATTTGGACTCGAGTTCTTC. Amino acid sequence: CASSELVFGLEFF.

The chain has TRBV27 and TRBJ1-1, with D possibly TRBD1 on 5 matching bases. The V gene's germline CDR1 is MNHEY and CDR2 SMNVEV (reference sequence). This CDR3 has 14 amino acids. Trimming left V 1 base short and J 3 bases short, with 9 bases between. CDR3 protein: CASSLLLGDTEAFF. The DNA of the CDR3 is TGTGCCAGCAGTTTATTATTGGGGGACACTGAAGCTTTCTTT.

The V gene is TRBV7-6, the J gene TRBJ2-2; perhaps D is TRBD1 or TRBD2 (5 bases each). CDR3 length equals 16 residues. The V and J ends lost 1 base and 4 bases respectively, with 13 bases between them. Per germline, CDR1 SGHVS and CDR2 FNYEAQ. The CDR3 DNA reads TGTGCCAGCAGCTTAGTGGCGAGGGGATCCACCGGGGAGCTGTTTTTT. Protein sequence: CASSLVARGSTGELFF.

This clone has just one count. The chain recombines TRBV7-9 with TRBJ2-5, with D hard to call. The CDR3 runs to 14 residues. With 3 bases removed from V and 5 bases from J, the gap between germline ends came to 13 bases. CDR1 is SEHNR, CDR2 FQNEAQ, per germline (reference sequence). Here the CDR3 DNA reads TGTGCCAGCAGCTTTGCTGGAAGTGGGGAGACCCAGTACTTC. It yields the protein CASSFAGSGETQYF.

The chain carries TRBV18 and TRBJ1-4, with D maybe TRBD1 (5 bases). The length of the CDR3 is 14 residues. V lost 4 bases and J 4 bases, leaving 10 bases between the germline ends. Germline lookup yields CDR1 KGHSH and CDR2 LQKENI. CDR3 coding DNA: TGTGCCAGCTCACTGGGGGTTGGTAATGAAAAACTGTTTTTT. Protein: CASSLGVGNEKLFF.

This chain uses TRBV28 with TRBJ2-1, with D possibly TRBD1 on 6 matching bases. This CDR3 has 16 amino acids. The germline V gene encodes CDR1 MDHEN and CDR2 SYDVKM. Trimming cost V 5 bases and J 0 bases, with 14 bases left between them. The CDR3: CASSRVPDSSYNEQFF. As DNA, the CDR3 is TGTGCCAGCAGTCGCGTCCCGGACAGCTCCTACAATGAGCAGTTCTTC.

In this sample, this clone turned up once. The genes are TRBV5-1 and TRBJ2-5, with TRBD2 as a possible D gene (6 bases). The CDR3 consists of 15 residues. The germline CDR1 and CDR2 sequences are SGHRS and YFSETQ. Between the trimmed V and J ends, which lost 2 bases and 1 base, there was a span of 12 bases. The CDR3 reads CASSLGNSGQETQYF. In DNA, the CDR3 is TGCGCCAGCAGCTTAGGGAATAGCGGCCAAGAGACCCAGTACTTC.

DNA of the CDR3: TGTGCCAGCAGCTTAGTCGGACAGGTGTCCTACGAGCAGTACTTC. It specifies CASSLVGQVSYEQYF. The chain recombines TRBV7-2 with TRBJ2-7; TRBD1 matches at 7 bases. The CDR3 consists of 15 residues. The junction had 4 bases not matched to a gene; V was cut back by 1 base and J by 1 base. CDR1 and CDR2 from the germline V gene are SGHTA and FQGNSA.

The chain recombines TRBV5-1 with TRBJ1-1; D uncertain. CDR3 size: 15 residues. Per germline, CDR1 SGHRS and CDR2 YFSETQ. Trimming took off 4 bases at V and 0 bases at J, with 13 bases between the two ends. In nucleotides, the CDR3 is TGCGCCAGCAGCCCAAGAAGGGTTTTGAACACTGAAGCTTTCTTT. Amino acid sequence: CASSPRRVLNTEAFF.

V usage is TRBV6-5 and J usage is TRBJ2-7, with D perhaps TRBD1 or TRBD2 (5 bases each). This CDR3 is built from 15 residues. Germline V lookup: CDR1 MNHEY, CDR2 SVGAGI. V was trimmed by 2 bases and J by 2 bases, leaving 13 bases between them. For the CDR3, the DNA is TGTGCCAGCAGTTACGGGGGATTCTACCCCTACGAGCAGTACTTC. Protein: CASSYGGFYPYEQYF.

This clone came up once. This chain uses TRBV15 with TRBJ2-4; no clear D. Germline V gene lookup returns CDR1 LNHNV and CDR2 YYDKDF (reference sequence). The CDR3 extends over 14 amino acids. Trimming took off 2 bases at V and 7 bases at J, with 12 bases between the two ends. CDR3 DNA sequence: TGTGCCACCAGCAGAACGGCCCCCGGGAACATTCAGTACTTC. Amino acids: CATSRTAPGNIQYF.

V gene TRBV19 combines with J gene TRBJ1-4; the D gene is possibly TRBD1 (5 bases). This CDR3 contains 14 residues. Germline V lookup: CDR1 LNHDA, CDR2 SQIVND (reference sequence). The ends were cut back, 9 bases at V and 0 bases at J, with 11 bases in the middle. CDR3 DNA sequence: TGTGCCAGCAATACAGGAGCAACTAATGAAAAACTGTTTTTT. It encodes CASNTGATNEKLFF.

The genes are TRBV19 and TRBJ1-3; 7 bases agree with TRBD1. Germline lookup yields CDR1 LNHDA and CDR2 SQIVND (reference sequence). The J segment lost 3 bases and the V segment lost 5 bases, leaving 4 bases of the junction unmatched. The CDR3 is 14 residues long. This CDR3 reads CASSPHRGGNTIYF. The CDR3 coding sequence is TGTGCCAGTAGTCCTCACAGGGGTGGAAACACCATATATTTT.

The chain combines TRBV2 with TRBJ2-3; TRBD1 aligns across 10 bases. Germline V lookup: CDR1 SNHLY, CDR2 FYNNEI. Trimming cost V 11 bases and J 2 bases; bases outside gene matches: 13. The CDR3 runs to 16 residues. The CDR3 is CASRRRQGAITDTQYF. CDR3 sequence (DNA): TGTGCCTCCCGGAGGCGACAGGGGGCAATCACAGATACGCAGTATTTT.